Listed here are 17 T cell receptor beta chains from one sample, sequenced in a study of monozygotic twins with inflammatory bowel disease. TCRdb reprocessed the 5' RACE reads, with one entry per CDR3 protein and no DNA. The sample table includes more than 300,000 distinct CDR3 sequences. Sample: blood. The receptors were gathered from a human donor with ulcerative colitis or Crohn's disease, or a healthy co-twin of an affected twin (not recorded which).

J is TRBJ1-1 and V is TRBV6-2 or TRBV6-3; TCRdb's D call of TRBD1 is untestable without DNA. CDR3 length: 13 residues. Per germline, CDR1 MNHEY and CDR2 SVGEGT. The CDR3 spells CASNRQENTEAFF.

The chain uses TRBV10-3 and TRBJ2-1; TCRdb's D call of TRBD1 is untestable without DNA. Germline-derived CDR1 and CDR2 are ENHRY and SYGVKD. The CDR3 sequence is 18 residues long. The CDR3 loop is CAISESLAGAHSYNEQFF.

V usage is TRBV7-2 and J usage is TRBJ2-2; TCRdb's assignment of TRBD1 cannot be checked, as there is no DNA. Per the germline V gene, CDR1 is SGHTA and CDR2 is FQGNSA. The CDR3 consists of 17 residues. The CDR3 loop is CASTTRARTVNTGELFF.

The V and J genes are TRBV2 and TRBJ1-2; the D call of TRBD1 rests on TCRdb alone, since no DNA is present to check it. This CDR3 contains 14 residues. CDR1 is SNHLY and CDR2 is FYNNEI in the germline V gene. CDR3 in amino acids: CASNSGGTNYGYTF.

V is TRBV30 and J is TRBJ2-5; TCRdb picks TRBD1, but there is no DNA to check that call. Germline lookup yields CDR1 GTSNPN and CDR2 SVGIG (reference sequence). There are 12 residues in the CDR3. CDR3 in amino acids: CAWSPGGETQYF.

The V and J genes are TRBV5-1 and TRBJ2-7; TCRdb calls TRBD1, which cannot be checked without DNA. This CDR3 has 16 amino acids. Germline V lookup: CDR1 SGHRS, CDR2 YFSETQ. This CDR3 reads CASSLADRVKYYEQYF.

The chain recombines TRBV6-5 with TRBJ1-6. From germline, CDR1 is MNHEY and CDR2 SVGAGI. The CDR3 is made up of 15 amino acids. CDR3 region: CASSYRSLSNSPLHF.

The chain has TRBV20-1 and TRBJ2-3; the D gene TCRdb calls, TRBD1, cannot be checked with no DNA. This CDR3 region has 17 residues. The germline V gene encodes CDR1 DFQATT and CDR2 SNEGSKA (reference sequence). The CDR3 sequence is CSAKSPSGPQRTDTQYF.

The V gene is TRBV7-2, the J gene TRBJ1-5; TCRdb outputs TRBD1, but without DNA this stays unchecked. The CDR3 is 15 residues long. Germline assignment: CDR1 SGHTA and CDR2 FQGNSA. The chain's CDR3 is CASSPTSGAGQPQHF.

The CDR3 protein is CSVGAGGNTEAFF. The gene calls are TRBV29-1 and TRBJ1-1; the D gene TCRdb calls, TRBD1, cannot be checked with no DNA. The germline gives CDR1 SQVTM, CDR2 ANQGSEA. The CDR3 is 13 amino acids.

The chain employs TRBV7-8 and TRBJ1-2. This CDR3 comprises 16 residues. Germline lookup yields CDR1 SGHVS and CDR2 FQNEAQ. The CDR3 here is CASSPMKTLLDYGYTF.

This chain joins TRBV20-1 and TRBJ2-7; absent DNA, TCRdb's TRBD1 call cannot be checked. CDR3 length: 14 amino acids. The germline gives CDR1 DFQATT, CDR2 SNEGSKA (reference sequence). CDR3 protein: CSATRPDREYEQYF.

The genes are TRBV7-2 and TRBJ2-3; TCRdb's D call, TRBD2, is unchecked because there is no DNA. Germline values: CDR1 SGHTA, CDR2 FQGNSA. CDR3 length equals 17 residues. CDR3 region: CASSSRLTNLRVDTQYF.

The rearrangement joins TRBV9 to TRBJ1-1; TCRdb's D call, TRBD1, is unchecked because there is no DNA. From germline, CDR1 is SGDLS and CDR2 YYNGEE. The CDR3 extends over 15 amino acids. Here the CDR3 reads CASSVTGNGYTEAFF.

The chain uses TRBV4-3 and TRBJ2-7; with no DNA, the TCRdb D assignment of TRBD1 cannot be verified. The CDR3 has 15 residues. Germline V CDR1 and CDR2: LGHNA, YSLEER. CDR3 region: CASSQGPDSTYEQYF.

The chain links TRBV3-1 to TRBJ2-7; TCRdb proposes TRBD1, but this gene call is untestable without DNA. The germline V gene has CDR1 LGHDT and CDR2 YNNKEL (reference sequence). The CDR3 contains 16 residues. CDR3 amino acids: CASSQRLGGVAYEQYF.

This rearrangement joins TRBV7-2 to TRBJ1-6. CDR3 length: 16 amino acids. The germline CDR1 and CDR2 sequences are SGHTA and FQGNSA. CDR3 protein: CASREYSSLVNSPLHF.